This T cell receptor beta chain appears in the sequencing data of a study of PD-L1 blockade in urothelial cancer (dated by TCRdb to 2017 to 2019). About the investigation overall: Every patient began therapy at some point between 2014 and 2015 and was given atezolizumab 1,200 mg intravenously every 3 weeks. Patients had an ECOG performance status of 0 or 1 and had received between 0 and 3 prior chemotherapy regimens. Blood samples gave a median of roughly 150,000 T cells and 88,000 or so unique TCRs, with a median clonality of around 0.074. About 90% of the 29 patients were identified as males with urothelial cancer of bladder origin, and a prior smoking history was reported by 18 of 29 patients. The study was an exploratory multi-omic analysis of somatic, immune and clinical correlates of response to PD-L1 blockade with atezolizumab in urothelial cancer. Nine patients reached durable clinical benefit, while some 21 patients did not. In the same patients, whole exome sequencing and RNA sequencing of pretreatment tumors were performed in addition to TCR sequencing. Pretreatment tumor samples, along with matched peripheral blood serially collected before and after atezolizumab treatment, were subjected to TCR sequencing. Some 30 patients had pretreatment blood TCR-seq, around 25 had at least one posttreatment blood collection, and around 25 had tumor TCR-seq. Durable clinical benefit meant progression-free survival longer than 6 months, and TCR features were also tested against progression-free and overall survival. Blood samples were analyzed at two time points: 3 weeks after treatment start (second dose) and 6 weeks after treatment start.

To estimate absolute template abundance from read counts, synthetic TCR analog templates were spiked into each PCR. The immunoSEQ assay was used to amplify TCRbeta CDR3 regions from genomic DNA with bias-controlled V and J gene primers. Sequencing of rearranged TCRbeta segments was done at approximately 20X coverage. The original methods were these. Clustering was used to correct sequencing errors, and CDR3s were annotated against IMGT to assign V, D and J genes. Only productive TCRbeta rearrangements were used in downstream analyses, excluding out-of-frame or stop-codon sequences. To compute clonality, Shannon entropy was normalized by the log of the number of unique productive sequences and then subtracted from one. Fisher's exact test with Benjamini-Hochberg correction, using a cutoff of adjusted p below 0.01, was how clones that differed between time points or between blood and tumor were identified. This is the immuneACCESS table as TCRdb keeps it, with only in-frame sequences that have V and J called. A part of the clones is gone; compared with another copy, unresolved V genes explain less than half, and the rest is unexplained. V and J calls and clone size follow that table, whereas D and trimming were derived from the DNA. The sample table holds about 88,000 clones, of which roughly 90% were seen once. Clones ranked in the top ten supply around 10% of the sample.

Summary of the overall study and its limitations: Because the sample size was small (n ≈ 29) and many of the analyses were exploratory, the results are meant to be hypothesis-generating. Patients with durable benefit showed greater expansion of tumor-associated TCR clones in peripheral blood 3 weeks after starting treatment (n ≈ 21, p = 0.022). Improved progression-free and overall survival was associated with having pretreatment peripheral blood TCR clonality below the median.

From the cysteine through the phenylalanine, the CDR3 covers 15 amino acids. Of all the DNA, just the CDR3 is kept, 45 bases in frame from base 1. Taken from the germline V gene, the CDR1 and CDR2 loops are SGHTA and FQGTGA. The germline V end is reduced by 4 bases and the J end by 4 bases; junction bases left unmatched: 5. On this clone: The antigen it recognizes is unknown. Base qualities were left out, and no much larger clone turns up one base away.

A total of 25 to 30 patients with locally advanced or metastatic urothelial carcinoma, treated at Memorial Sloan Kettering on a trial protocol, made up the cohort. Peripheral blood mononuclear cells were collected pretreatment and during treatment, with between 1 and 8 total time points obtained per patient. The Qiagen DNeasy Blood extraction kit was used to purify genomic DNA from total PBMCs and tumor samples. PBMCs were collected pretreatment and during treatment and were isolated and stored as previously described. The chain was built from TRBV7-3 and TRBJ2-1, with 9 bases matching TRBD2. Sequencing was performed on PBMCs, taken around atezolizumab (anti-PD-L1) treatment. This TCR was sampled from a man between 60 and 75 years old with urothelial cancer. The DNA sequence is given as TGTGCCAGCAGCTCCTCTAGCGGGGAATACAATGAGCAGTTCTTC. The encoded protein is CASSSSSGEYNEQFF.